Listed here is a single T cell receptor (beta chain). Its antigen is unidentified. Sequencing relied on a cDNA template that was reverse transcribed from extracted RNA. Data came from immunoSEQ multiplex PCR; TCRdb stores just in-frame clones and leaves some out. The table has a few hundred thousand clones, roughly 50% seen once; the top ten hold about 5.3%. Using a FACSAria, the CD4+ and CD8+ T cells were sorted from the PBMCs. These data originate in a study of CD8+ T cells in alopecia areata. Findings and caveats of the study: There were also resident alphabeta T cells of normal skin sequenced in scalp samples.

This clonotype originated in a human donor in good health. The sample comprised CD8+ T cells sorted from blood.

The CDR3 is CASSRTPGQSNQPQHF. Here the CDR3 DNA reads TGCGCCAGCAGCCGAACTCCTGGACAGTCAAATCAGCCCCAGCATTTT. This sequence joins TRBV4-1 and TRBJ1-5; D may be TRBD1 (6 bases). Germline assignment: CDR1 MGHRA and CDR2 YSYEKL. The CDR3 runs 16 residues. Trimming stripped 4 bases from V and 4 bases from J, with 17 bases between.